This TCR beta chain is from a study of identical twins. TCRdb analysed the 5' RACE reads with MiXCR anew, one entry per CDR3 protein. There are about 900,000 distinct CDR3 sequences in the sample; roughly an eighth occur only once, and around 1.5% lies in the top ten. There are a few counts of this clonotype. CDR1 is LGHDT and CDR2 is YNNKEL in the germline V gene (reference sequence). Trimming stripped 0 bases from V and 5 bases from J, with 13 bases between. This CDR3 has 16 residues. These data are also associated with another study on yellow fever vaccine responses in identical twins.

The receptor's source is a woman aged 18-35 years in good health. The rearrangement links TRBV3-1 to TRBJ2-2; D perhaps matches TRBD2 (5 bases). Sequencing was done on a sample of PBMCs. The CDR3 region is CASSQERLLETGELFF. CDR3 coding DNA: TGTGCCAGCAGCCAAGAGCGACTATTGGAGACCGGGGAGCTGTTTTTT.